This paragraph covers one T cell receptor beta chain sequence. The data originate from a study of blood T cell repertoires in COVID-19. Cohort allocation depended upon clinical history that participants reported. Methods used by the authors: Estimation of nucleated cell counts was performed using reference gene primer amplification. The table came from immunoSEQ multiplex PCR; TCRdb's copy has only in-frame clones and leaves some out. V and J calls and clone size are as listed in that table; D and trimming were resolved from the DNA. The sample consists of 160,000 or so clones, roughly 87% of them appearing once. Trimming at V came to 6 bases and at J to 4 bases, leaving 13 bases not matched to a gene. CDR3 length: 16 amino acids. Germline-derived CDR1 and CDR2 are MDHEN and SYDVKM.

The clonotype originates from a human donor with acute COVID-19. The donor label of this sample is uncertain. This chain connects TRBV28 to TRBJ2-3; 7 nucleotides line up with TRBD2. The sequencing sample was made of PBMCs or T cells enriched from blood (not recorded which). The CDR3 coding sequence is TGTGCCAGCAGCCCCTTCACTAGCGCGGGCGCAGATACGCAGTATTTT. Protein product: CASSPFTSAGADTQYF.